Listed below are T cell receptor beta chains from one sample, sequenced in a study of blood T cells in healthy people across ages. TCRdb reprocessed the 5' RACE reads via MiXCR and lists one record per CDR3 protein. The top ten hold approximately 3.7% of the sample, which has 550,000 to 750,000 distinct CDR3 sequences, around 20% seen once. The sequenced sample consisted of blood. Every receptor here comes from a man in his 70s in good health. Both conserved end residues are part of each CDR3.

CDR3	J	length	V
CASSPGLGSTEAFF	TRBJ1-1	14	TRBV7-9
CSAREGEGGYEQYF	NA	14	TRBV20-1
CASSAGTVSSGNTIYF	TRBJ1-3	16	TRBV9
CATSRDPASTSGRNNEQFF	TRBJ2-1	19	TRBV15
CASSQVAVQETQYF	TRBJ2-5	14	TRBV3-1
CASATLRVVSNSPLHF	TRBJ1-6	16	TRBV27
CSARDMYEQYF	NA	11	TRBV20-1
CASTSRGIQYF	TRBJ2-4	11	TRBV6-5
CASSLVWGIADTQYF	TRBJ2-3	15	TRBV7-2
CASSIDRLGEETQYF	TRBJ2-5	15	TRBV19
CASSLVGKSTLNEQFF	TRBJ2-1	16	TRBV5-8
CASSPRAFTGELFF	TRBJ2-2	14	TRBV6-2/TRBV6-3
CASSYSIRYEQFF	NA	13	TRBV6-5
CASSSRLAGVSYEQYF	TRBJ2-7	16	TRBV6-2/TRBV6-3
CASRPTGDAGNIQYF	TRBJ2-4	15	TRBV5-1
CASSLSPSGSFGELFF	TRBJ2-2	16	TRBV7-7
CASSEIRADTQYF	TRBJ2-3	13	TRBV6-1
CASSGRVINQPQHF	TRBJ1-5	14	TRBV5-8
CSASSGLQETQYF	TRBJ2-5	13	TRBV20-1
CASSLIASGSGRTDTQYF	TRBJ2-3	18	TRBV11-2
CASQTSGMNTGELFF	TRBJ2-2	15	TRBV2
CASSQWANEKLFF	TRBJ1-4	13	TRBV4-1
CASSPWTIREETQYF	TRBJ2-5	15	TRBV28